This T cell receptor beta chain was recorded in a study of tumor and adjacent non-tumor tissue in lung cancer. As for the study in general: Samples averaged roughly 4.2 million productive TCRbeta reads each.

This clonotype was found many times. Its antigen is unidentified. RNA was extracted from bulk tissue without any cell sorting. This non-tumor lung sample came from over 3 cm beyond the tumor edge. The library came from three nested PCR rounds adapted from ARM-PCR protocols. MiXCR, applied by TCRdb to the multiplex PCR reads, yields one record per CDR3 protein. The repertoire holds about 110,000 distinct CDR3 sequences, with 60% to 70% as singletons. With 6 bases removed from V and 4 bases from J, the gap between germline ends came to 17 bases. The CDR3 spans 15 residues. Study-level findings and limits: Top 100 clones took a larger repertoire share in normal lung. Compared with tumor, normal lung showed significantly lower TCR diversity.

The receptor was derived from a man between 60 and 75 years old with non-small cell lung cancer. The sample was distant non-tumor lung tissue. The rearrangement links TRBV12-3 or TRBV12-4 to TRBJ2-3, with D perhaps TRBD1 (5 bases). CDR3 residues: CASRATGARADTQYF. CDR3 coding DNA: TGTGCCAGCAGAGCCACAGGCGCACGGGCAGATACGCAGTATTTT.